The 24 T cell receptor beta chains below were found in one sample sequenced in a study of neurological immune-mediated disorders. TCRdb called the 5' RACE reads again in MiXCR, with one record for every CDR3 protein. This table holds under 70,000 distinct CDR3 sequences, less than 5.5% found once. The source material was PBMCs. The receptors were sampled from a woman aged 30 to 39 with multiple sclerosis.

The chain recombines TRBV29-1 with TRBJ2-7; 12 bases agree with TRBD2. Germline assignment: CDR1 SQVTM and CDR2 ANQGSEA. The length of the CDR3 is 17 residues. V gave up 6 bases and J gave up 1 base; unmatched junction bases: 13. CDR3 DNA sequence: TGCAGCGTCACACGGGCTAGCGGGGGGGCGGCATCCTACGAGCAGTACTTC. Translated, it gives CSVTRASGGAASYEQYF.

The rearrangement links TRBV12-5 to TRBJ1-1; maybe TRBD1 (5 bases). Germline CDR1 LGHNT, CDR2 FRNRAP. This CDR3 is built from 14 residues. V was cut by 6 bases and J by 4 bases, with 15 bases left in between. CDR3 DNA: TGTGCTAGTGGGTCGGGCGTGAGGGGCACTGAAGCTTTCTTT. Protein: CASGSGVRGTEAFF.

This clonotype was observed at least ten times. V usage is TRBV12-3 or TRBV12-4 and J usage is TRBJ1-5; D may be TRBD1 (6 bases). The CDR3 totals 15 residues. V gave up 5 bases and J gave up 6 bases, with 17 bases separating them. The CDR3 nucleotides are TGTGCCAGCAGTCCCAGGGTGGGGGCAGGTCAGCCCCAGCATTTT. Translating gives CASSPRVGAGQPQHF.

In this sample, this clonotype turned up many times. One end of the junction is discordant with germline, which a read error may explain. This chain joins TRBV10-2 and TRBJ1-5; D is undetermined. The CDR3 is 15 amino acids. Looked up from germline, CDR1 is WSHSY and CDR2 is SAAADI. The CDR3 DNA reads as TGCGCCAGCAGTGAGGGGGAGGGCGGGAATCAGCCCCAGAATTTT. This codes for CASSEGEGGNQPQNF.

This clonotype was seen repeatedly, ten times or more. The chain links TRBV6-2 or TRBV6-3 to TRBJ2-3, with D perhaps TRBD2 (7 bases). The V end lost 2 bases, the J end lost 4 bases, and 19 bases lay between the germline ends. The CDR3 length is 17 residues. Germline assignment: CDR1 MNHEY and CDR2 SVGEGT. Written as DNA, the CDR3 is TGTGCCAGCAGTTACCGGGGGGCCGGGACGGACCCAGATACGCAGTATTTT. This sequence encodes CASSYRGAGTDPDTQYF.

This clonotype was recorded many times. The chain recombines TRBV29-1 with TRBJ1-3; no firm D call. Germline assignment: CDR1 SQVTM and CDR2 ANQGSEA. The V gene lost 6 bases and the J gene lost 0 bases, with 9 bases spanning the gap. CDR3 length equals 13 residues. The CDR3 protein is CSVHRGSGNTIYF. In nucleotides, the CDR3 is TGCAGCGTCCACCGTGGCTCTGGAAACACCATATATTTT.

This clonotype appeared a few times. The V call is TRBV20-1, the J call TRBJ1-6; D unresolved. The CDR3 has 11 residues. Germline CDR1 is DFQATT and CDR2 is SNEGSKA (reference sequence). V lost 1 base, J lost 14 bases, and 9 bases lay in between. The CDR3 loop reads CSARGGRSLHF. The CDR3 DNA is TGCAGTGCTAGAGGGGGTCGTTCCCTCCACTTT.

The table lists this clonotype with many counts. V and J are TRBV20-1 and TRBJ2-1; TRBD2 aligns across 7 bases. The trim removed 0 bases at V and 5 bases at J, leaving 4 bases unmatched. Germline CDR1 and CDR2: DFQATT and SNEGSKA (reference sequence). There are 14 residues in the CDR3. Here the CDR3 reads CSAREGGGDNEQFF. DNA for the CDR3: TGCAGTGCTAGAGAGGGCGGGGGAGACAATGAGCAGTTCTTC.

The chain is built from TRBV7-8 and TRBJ1-1; 8 bases agree with TRBD1. The CDR3 has 13 residues. Trimming took 5 bases from V and 4 from J; bases not matched to a gene: 3. The germline gives CDR1 SGHVS, CDR2 FQNEAQ. CDR3 loop: CASSGDRTTEAFF. The DNA for the CDR3 is TGTGCCAGCAGCGGGGACAGGACCACTGAAGCTTTCTTT.

In its sample, this clonotype was seen a few times. The chain joins TRBV28 to TRBJ2-7, with TRBD2 as a possible D gene (5 bases). Between the trimmed V and J ends, which lost 5 bases and 3 bases, there was a span of 14 bases. This CDR3 has 14 amino acids. Germline V CDR1 and CDR2: MDHEN, SYDVKM. The CDR3 spells CASSPVGSGYEQYF. CDR3 in DNA: TGTGCCAGCAGTCCAGTGGGGAGCGGCTACGAGCAGTACTTC.

This clonotype appeared many times. The chain joins TRBV3-1 to TRBJ2-7; TRBD1 or TRBD2 may be the D gene (6 bases each). CDR3 size: 12 residues. Trimming cost V 8 bases and J 6 bases, with 14 bases left between them. In germline, CDR1 is LGHDT, CDR2 YNNKEL (reference sequence). The CDR3 sequence is CASGSGGPEQYF. CDR3 bases: TGTGCCAGCGGATCCGGGGGCCCCGAGCAGTACTTC.

The table lists this clonotype with many counts. J is TRBJ2-7 and V is TRBV7-6; 9 positions match TRBD1. The CDR3 has 14 residues. The V and J ends lost 5 bases and 4 bases, in that order; junction bases with no gene match: 6. In germline, CDR1 is SGHVS, CDR2 FNYEAQ. CDR3 loop: CASSAGTGFYEQYF. CDR3 bases: TGTGCCAGCAGCGCCGGGACAGGGTTTTACGAGCAGTACTTC.

J is TRBJ2-5 and V is TRBV18; D is possibly TRBD1 (5 bases). Trimming removed 2 bases from V and 1 base from J, with 5 bases in between. This CDR3 spans 13 amino acids. Germline V gene sequence: CDR1 KGHSH, CDR2 LQKENI. The CDR3 spells CASSPGAQETQYF. The CDR3 DNA sequence: TGTGCCAGCTCACCAGGGGCCCAAGAGACCCAGTACTTC.

This chain joins TRBV29-1 and TRBJ2-5; TRBD2 agrees at 10 bases. Germline V gene lookup returns CDR1 SQVTM and CDR2 ANQGSEA. This CDR3 spans 14 amino acids. Trimming removed 4 bases from V and 5 bases from J; junction bases left unmatched: 7. The CDR3 DNA sequence: TGCAGCGTTGCAGCGGGGGGGAGTTCGGAGACCCAGTACTTC. It specifies CSVAAGGSSETQYF.

This clonotype was recorded many times. The rearrangement links TRBV7-3 to TRBJ1-1; no clear D gene. V was cut by 2 bases and J by 6 bases, with 10 bases left in between. CDR1 and CDR2 from the germline V gene are SGHTA and FQGTGA. The CDR3 is 13 amino acids. Here the CDR3 DNA reads TGTGCCAGCAGCTTACATAGGGAGGCTGAAGCTTTCTTT. Its translation is CASSLHREAEAFF.

At least ten counts were recorded for this clonotype. The rearrangement links TRBV20-1 to TRBJ2-3; 10 bases line up with TRBD1. Per germline, CDR1 DFQATT and CDR2 SNEGSKA (reference sequence). V gave up 6 bases and J gave up 5 bases; unmatched junction bases: 2. This CDR3 region has 12 residues. CDR3 DNA: TGCAGTGCAAGGACAGGGGGAGATACGCAGTATTTT. This codes for CSARTGGDTQYF.

This clonotype came up many times. The chain uses TRBV29-1 and TRBJ2-5; D gene ambiguous. The CDR3 has 14 amino acids. V was shortened by 4 bases and J by 2 bases, with 14 bases between the two germline ends. The germline CDR1 and CDR2 sequences are SQVTM and ANQGSEA. The CDR3 sequence: CSVGGMGSQETQYF. The CDR3 DNA is TGCAGCGTTGGTGGAATGGGGTCTCAAGAGACCCAGTACTTC.

This clonotype was recorded at least ten times. CDR3 region: CSARDSAGSGNTIYF. The DNA for the CDR3 is TGCAGTGCTAGAGACAGTGCGGGCTCTGGAAACACCATATATTTT. The genes are TRBV20-1 and TRBJ1-3; D unresolved. This CDR3 has 15 amino acids. The germline gives CDR1 DFQATT, CDR2 SNEGSKA (reference sequence). With 0 bases removed from V and 0 bases from J, the gap between germline ends came to 9 bases.

This clonotype was seen many times. The chain uses TRBV20-1 and TRBJ2-1, with D unclear. Germline V CDR1 and CDR2: DFQATT, SNEGSKA (reference sequence). The CDR3 length is 10 residues. The germline V and J ends were trimmed by 5 bases and 4 bases, with 3 bases remaining between them. The CDR3 DNA reads as TGCAGTGCTGGATACAATGAGCAGTTCTTC. It translates to CSAGYNEQFF.

This clonotype was found many times. This sequence joins TRBV7-2 and TRBJ1-4; D might be TRBD1 (6 bases). This CDR3 region has 15 residues. The V and J ends lost 1 base and 7 bases respectively, with 13 bases between them. Germline V gene data show CDR1 as SGHTA and CDR2 as FQGNSA. DNA for the CDR3: TGTGCCAGCAGCTTAGTCGCGGGGGCGACTGAAAAACTGTTTTTT. Protein: CASSLVAGATEKLFF.

This clonotype was counted many times. The genes are TRBV20-1 and TRBJ2-5, with no clear D. The CDR3 consists of 11 residues. CDR1 and CDR2 (germline): DFQATT, SNEGSKA (reference sequence). Trimming shortened V by 3 bases and J by 5 bases, and 7 bases separated the two germline ends. The CDR3 loop is CSASRQETQYF. CDR3 coding DNA: TGCAGTGCTAGTCGCCAGGAGACCCAGTACTTC.

This clonotype was seen ten or more times. The genes are TRBV20-1 and TRBJ1-1; the D gene is possibly TRBD1 (5 bases). CDR3 size: 15 residues. Germline CDR1 is DFQATT and CDR2 is SNEGSKA (reference sequence). V gave up 1 base and J gave up 0 bases, with 12 bases separating them. CDR3 loop: CSARGWGDVNTEAFF. As DNA, the CDR3 is TGCAGTGCTAGAGGCTGGGGGGACGTGAACACTGAAGCTTTCTTT.

This clonotype occurred a few times. This may be a read error, as it is one base from a much larger clone. V and J are TRBV20-1 and TRBJ2-7, with D perhaps TRBD1 (7 bases). The CDR3 extends over 16 amino acids. The germline V and J ends were trimmed by 5 bases and 7 bases, with 27 bases remaining between them. The germline CDR1 and CDR2 sequences are DFQATT and SNEGSKA (reference sequence). In DNA, the CDR3 is TGCAGTGCTGAAAACGGGGGTGACAGGGTCAGTTTAGAGCAGTACTTC. Its protein product is CSAENGGDRVSLEQYF.

This clonotype was seen ten or more times. V and J are TRBV10-2 and TRBJ1-2; D is unresolved. Germline lookup yields CDR1 WSHSY and CDR2 SAAADI. This CDR3 is built from 14 residues. V was trimmed by 5 bases and J by 7 bases, leaving 17 bases between them. CDR3 amino acids: CASSSPPDIPGYTF. The DNA of the CDR3 is TGCGCCAGCAGTTCACCTCCCGACATTCCTGGCTACACCTTC.